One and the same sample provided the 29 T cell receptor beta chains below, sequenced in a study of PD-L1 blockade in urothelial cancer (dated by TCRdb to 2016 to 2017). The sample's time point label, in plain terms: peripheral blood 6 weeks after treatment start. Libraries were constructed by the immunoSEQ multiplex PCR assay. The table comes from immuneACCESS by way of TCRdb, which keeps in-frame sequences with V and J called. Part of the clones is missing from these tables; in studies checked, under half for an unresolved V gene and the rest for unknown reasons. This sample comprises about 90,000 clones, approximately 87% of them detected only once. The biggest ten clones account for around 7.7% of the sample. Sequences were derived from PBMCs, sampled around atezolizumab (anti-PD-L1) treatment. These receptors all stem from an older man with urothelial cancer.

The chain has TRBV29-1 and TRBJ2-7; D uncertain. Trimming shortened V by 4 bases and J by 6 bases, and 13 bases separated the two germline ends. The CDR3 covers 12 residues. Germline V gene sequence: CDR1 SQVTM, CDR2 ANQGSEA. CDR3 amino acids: CSVGPVPGEQYF. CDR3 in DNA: TGCAGCGTTGGTCCTGTCCCCGGCGAGCAGTACTTC.

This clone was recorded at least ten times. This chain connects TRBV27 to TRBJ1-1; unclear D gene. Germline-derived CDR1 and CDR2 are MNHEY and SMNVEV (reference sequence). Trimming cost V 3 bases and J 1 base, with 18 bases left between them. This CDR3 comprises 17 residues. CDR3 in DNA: TGTGCCAGCAGTTTTCCCGCGGCAGGACTGAAGAACACTGAAGCTTTCTTT. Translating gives CASSFPAAGLKNTEAFF.

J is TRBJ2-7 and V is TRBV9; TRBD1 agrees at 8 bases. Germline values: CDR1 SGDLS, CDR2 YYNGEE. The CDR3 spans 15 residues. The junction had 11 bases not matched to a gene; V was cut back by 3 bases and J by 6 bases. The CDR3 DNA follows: TGTGCCAGCAGCGAAGGACAGGGAAGTTTCCCCGAGCAGTACTTC. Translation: CASSEGQGSFPEQYF.

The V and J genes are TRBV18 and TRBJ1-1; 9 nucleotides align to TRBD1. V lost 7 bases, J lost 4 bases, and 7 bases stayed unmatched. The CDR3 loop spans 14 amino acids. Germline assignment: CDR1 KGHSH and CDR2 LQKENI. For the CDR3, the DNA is TGTGCCAGCTTTCAGACAGGGGGTCGCACTGAAGCTTTCTTT. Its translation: CASFQTGGRTEAFF. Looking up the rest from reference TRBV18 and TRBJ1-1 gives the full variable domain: NAGVMQNPRHLVRRRGQEARLRCSPMKGHSHVYWYRQLPEEGLKFMVYLQKENIIDESGMPKERFSAEFPKEGPSILRIQQVVRGDSAAYFCASFQTGGRTEAFFGQGTRLTVV.

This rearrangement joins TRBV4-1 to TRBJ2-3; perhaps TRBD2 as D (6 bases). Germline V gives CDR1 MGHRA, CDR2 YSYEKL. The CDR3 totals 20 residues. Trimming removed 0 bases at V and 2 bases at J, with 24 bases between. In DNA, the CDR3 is TGCGCCAGCAGCCAAGATCAGGTAGAGGTGGCGGGATTCTTCACAGATACGCAGTATTTT. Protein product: CASSQDQVEVAGFFTDTQYF.

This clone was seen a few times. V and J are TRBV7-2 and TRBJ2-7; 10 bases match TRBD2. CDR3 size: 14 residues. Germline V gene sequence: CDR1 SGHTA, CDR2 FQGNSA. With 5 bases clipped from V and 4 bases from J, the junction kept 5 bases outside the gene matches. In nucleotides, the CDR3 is TGTGCCAGCAGCCCAGAAGCGGGAGGGTACGAGCAGTACTTC. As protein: CASSPEAGGYEQYF.

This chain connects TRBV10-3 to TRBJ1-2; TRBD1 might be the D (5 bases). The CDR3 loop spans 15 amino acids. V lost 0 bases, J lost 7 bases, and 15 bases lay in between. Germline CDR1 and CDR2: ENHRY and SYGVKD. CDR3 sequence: CAISESNQGTRGYTF. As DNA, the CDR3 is TGTGCCATCAGTGAGTCGAATCAGGGTACCCGTGGCTACACCTTC.

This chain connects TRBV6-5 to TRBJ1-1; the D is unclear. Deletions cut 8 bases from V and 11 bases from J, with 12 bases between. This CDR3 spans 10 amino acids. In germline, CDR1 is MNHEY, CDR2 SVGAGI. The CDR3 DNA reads TGTGCCAGCCTCGGACTAAAGGCTTTCTTT. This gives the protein CASLGLKAFF.

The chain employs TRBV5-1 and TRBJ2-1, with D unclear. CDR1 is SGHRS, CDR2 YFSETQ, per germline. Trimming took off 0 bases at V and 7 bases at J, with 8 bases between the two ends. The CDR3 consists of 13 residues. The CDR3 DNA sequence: TGCGCCAGCAGCTTGGCCCCCGAGAATGAGCAGTTCTTC. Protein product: CASSLAPENEQFF.

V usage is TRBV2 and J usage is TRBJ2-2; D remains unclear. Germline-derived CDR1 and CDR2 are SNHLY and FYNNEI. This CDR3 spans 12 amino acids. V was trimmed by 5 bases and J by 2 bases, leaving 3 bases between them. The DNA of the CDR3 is TGTGCCAGCAGTTTAAACACCGGGGAGCTGTTTTTT. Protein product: CASSLNTGELFF.

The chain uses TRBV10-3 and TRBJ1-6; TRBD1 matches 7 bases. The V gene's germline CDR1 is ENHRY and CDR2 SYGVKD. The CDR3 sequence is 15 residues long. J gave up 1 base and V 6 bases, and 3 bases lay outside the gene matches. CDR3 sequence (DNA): TGTGCCATCAGCCCGACAGGGTCCTATAATTCACCCCTCCACTTT. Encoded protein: CAISPTGSYNSPLHF.

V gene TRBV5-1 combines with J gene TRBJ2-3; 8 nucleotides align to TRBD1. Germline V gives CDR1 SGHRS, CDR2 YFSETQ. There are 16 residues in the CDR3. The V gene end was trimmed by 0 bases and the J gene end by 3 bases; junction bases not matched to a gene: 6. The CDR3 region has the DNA TGCGCCAGCAGCTTGGTCGGGACAGGTTCAACAGATACGCAGTATTTT. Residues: CASSLVGTGSTDTQYF.

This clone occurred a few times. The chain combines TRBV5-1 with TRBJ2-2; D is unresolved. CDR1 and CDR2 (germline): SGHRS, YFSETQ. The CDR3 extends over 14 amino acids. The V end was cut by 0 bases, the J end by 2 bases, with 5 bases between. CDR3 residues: CASSLVTNTGELFF. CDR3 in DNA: TGCGCCAGCAGCTTGGTGACAAACACCGGGGAGCTGTTTTTT.

This CDR3 is CASSLPTTAIYF. The CDR3 bases are TGTGCCAGCAGCTTACCTACCACAGCCATATATTTT. The chain links TRBV7-9 to TRBJ1-3; D is undetermined. The V end lost 2 bases, the J end lost 11 bases, and 10 bases lay between the germline ends. The CDR3 length is 12 residues. Germline CDR1 and CDR2: SEHNR and FQNEAQ (reference sequence).

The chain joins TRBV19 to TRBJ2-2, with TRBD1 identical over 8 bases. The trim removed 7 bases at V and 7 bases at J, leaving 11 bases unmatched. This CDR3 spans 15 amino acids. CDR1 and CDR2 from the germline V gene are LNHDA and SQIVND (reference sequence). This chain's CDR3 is CASKNAGQGHGELFF. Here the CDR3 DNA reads TGTGCCAGTAAAAATGCAGGACAGGGACACGGGGAGCTGTTTTTT.

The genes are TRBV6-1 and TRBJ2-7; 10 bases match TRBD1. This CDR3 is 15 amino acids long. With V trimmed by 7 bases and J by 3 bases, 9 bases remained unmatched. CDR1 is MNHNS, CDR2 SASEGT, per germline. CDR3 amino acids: CASTRRTGGHYEQYF. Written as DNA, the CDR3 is TGTGCCAGCACCCGCCGGACAGGGGGGCACTACGAGCAGTACTTC.

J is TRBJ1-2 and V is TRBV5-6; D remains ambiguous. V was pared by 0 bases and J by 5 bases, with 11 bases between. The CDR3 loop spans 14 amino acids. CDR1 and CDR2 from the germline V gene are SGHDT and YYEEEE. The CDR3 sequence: CASSLGSPGYGYTF. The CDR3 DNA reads TGTGCCAGCAGCTTGGGTTCCCCGGGGTATGGCTACACCTTC. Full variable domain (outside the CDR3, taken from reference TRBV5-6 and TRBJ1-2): DAGVTQSPTHLIKTRGQQVTLRCSPKSGHDTVSWYQQALGQGPQFIFQYYEEEERQRGNFPDRFSGHQFPNYSSELNVNALLLGDSALYLCASSLGSPGYGYTFGSGTRLTVV.

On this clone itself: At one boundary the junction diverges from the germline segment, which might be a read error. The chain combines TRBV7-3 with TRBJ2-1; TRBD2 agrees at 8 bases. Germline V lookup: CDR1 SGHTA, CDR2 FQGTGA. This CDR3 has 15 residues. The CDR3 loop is CASSLTSGPYNEQFF. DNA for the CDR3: TGTGCCAGCAGCCTAACTAGCGGACCTTACAATGAGCAGTTCTTC. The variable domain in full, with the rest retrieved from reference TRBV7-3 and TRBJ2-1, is GAGVSQTPSNKVTEKGKYVELRCDPISGHTALYWYRQSLGQGPEFLIYFQGTGAADDSGLPNDRFFAVRPEGSVSTLKIQRTERGDSAVYLCASSLTSGPYNEQFFGPGTRLTVL.

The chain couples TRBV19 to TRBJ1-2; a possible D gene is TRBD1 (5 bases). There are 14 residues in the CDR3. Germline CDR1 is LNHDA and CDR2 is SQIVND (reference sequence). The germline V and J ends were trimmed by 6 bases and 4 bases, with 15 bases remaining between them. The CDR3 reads CASSPDGAAYGYTF. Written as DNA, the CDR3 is TGTGCCAGTAGCCCTGATGGGGCAGCCTATGGCTACACCTTC.

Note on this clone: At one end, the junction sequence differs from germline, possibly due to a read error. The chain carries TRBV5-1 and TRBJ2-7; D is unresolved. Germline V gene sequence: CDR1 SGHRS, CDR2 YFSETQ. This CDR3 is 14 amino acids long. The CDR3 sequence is CASQEKPYSYEQYF. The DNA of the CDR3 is TGTGCCAGCCAGGAAAAACCGTACTCCTACGAGCAGTACTTC. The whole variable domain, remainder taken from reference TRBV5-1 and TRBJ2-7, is KAGVTQTPRYLIKTRGQQVTLSCSPISGHRSVSWYQQTPGQGLQFLFEYFSETQRNKGNFPGRFSGRQFSNSRSEMNVSTLELGDSALYLCASQEKPYSYEQYFGPGTRLTVT.

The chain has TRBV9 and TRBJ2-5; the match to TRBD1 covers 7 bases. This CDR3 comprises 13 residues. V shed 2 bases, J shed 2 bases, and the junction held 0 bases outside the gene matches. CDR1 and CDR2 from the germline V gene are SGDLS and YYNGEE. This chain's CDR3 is CASSVGQQETQYF. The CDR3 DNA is TGTGCCAGCAGCGTGGGACAGCAAGAGACCCAGTACTTC.

The chain's CDR3 is CASRPYDRACGSDTQYF. CDR3 nucleotide sequence: TGTGCAAGTCGCCCGTACGACAGGGCCTGTGGGTCTGATACGCAGTATTTT. This rearrangement joins TRBV12-2 to TRBJ2-3; the table's D call, TRBD1, has no DNA check behind it. TRBV12-2 is an annotated pseudogene. The CDR3 is made up of 17 amino acids.

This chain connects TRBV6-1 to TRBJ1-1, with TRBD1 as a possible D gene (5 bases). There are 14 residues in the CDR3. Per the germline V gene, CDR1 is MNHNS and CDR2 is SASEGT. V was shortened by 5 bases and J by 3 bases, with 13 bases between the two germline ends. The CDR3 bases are TGTGCCAGCAGTATGACAGTTCTGTACACTGAAGCTTTCTTT. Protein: CASSMTVLYTEAFF.

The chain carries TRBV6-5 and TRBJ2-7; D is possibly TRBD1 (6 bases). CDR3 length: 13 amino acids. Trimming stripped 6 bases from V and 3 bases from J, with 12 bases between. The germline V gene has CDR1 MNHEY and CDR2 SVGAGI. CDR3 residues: CASSQGHNYEQYF. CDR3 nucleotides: TGTGCCAGCAGCCAGGGACATAACTACGAGCAGTACTTC.

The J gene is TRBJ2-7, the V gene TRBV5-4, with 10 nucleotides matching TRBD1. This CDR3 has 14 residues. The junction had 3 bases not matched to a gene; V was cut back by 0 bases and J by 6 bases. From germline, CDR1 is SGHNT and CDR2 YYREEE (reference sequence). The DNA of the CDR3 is TGTGCCAGCAGCTTGGGACAGGGGGCGTCCGAGCAGTACTTC. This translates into CASSLGQGASEQYF. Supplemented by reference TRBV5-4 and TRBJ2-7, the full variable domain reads ETGVTQSPTHLIKTRGQQVTLRCSSQSGHNTVSWYQQALGQGPQFIFQYYREEENGRGNFPPRFSGLQFPNYSSELNVNALELDDSALYLCASSLGQGASEQYFGPGTRLTVT.

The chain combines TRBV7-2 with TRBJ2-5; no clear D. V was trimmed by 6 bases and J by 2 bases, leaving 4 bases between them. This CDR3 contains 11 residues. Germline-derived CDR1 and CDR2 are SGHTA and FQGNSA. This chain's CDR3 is CASSSQETQYF. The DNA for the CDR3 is TGTGCCAGCAGTTCACAAGAGACCCAGTACTTC.

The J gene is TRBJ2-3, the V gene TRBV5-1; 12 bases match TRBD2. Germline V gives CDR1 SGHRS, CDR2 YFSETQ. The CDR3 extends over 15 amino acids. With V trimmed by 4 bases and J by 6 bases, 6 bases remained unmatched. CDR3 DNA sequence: TGCGCCAGCAGCGCAGATGGACTAGCGGGGGATACGCAGTATTTT. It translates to CASSADGLAGDTQYF.

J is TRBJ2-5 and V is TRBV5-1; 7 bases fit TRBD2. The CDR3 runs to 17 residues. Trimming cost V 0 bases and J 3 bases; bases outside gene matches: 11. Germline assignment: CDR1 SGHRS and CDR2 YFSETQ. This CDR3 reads CASSLDPSGTTEETQYF. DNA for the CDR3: TGCGCCAGCAGCTTGGATCCCAGCGGGACCACTGAAGAGACCCAGTACTTC.

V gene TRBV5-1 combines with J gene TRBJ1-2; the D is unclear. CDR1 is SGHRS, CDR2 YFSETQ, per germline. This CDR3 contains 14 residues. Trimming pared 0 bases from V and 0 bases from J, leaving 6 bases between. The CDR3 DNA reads TGCGCCAGCAGCTTGGAACTATCTAACTATGGCTACACCTTC. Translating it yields CASSLELSNYGYTF. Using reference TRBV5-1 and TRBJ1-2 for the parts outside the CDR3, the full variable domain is KAGVTQTPRYLIKTRGQQVTLSCSPISGHRSVSWYQQTPGQGLQFLFEYFSETQRNKGNFPGRFSGRQFSNSRSEMNVSTLELGDSALYLCASSLELSNYGYTFGSGTRLTVV.